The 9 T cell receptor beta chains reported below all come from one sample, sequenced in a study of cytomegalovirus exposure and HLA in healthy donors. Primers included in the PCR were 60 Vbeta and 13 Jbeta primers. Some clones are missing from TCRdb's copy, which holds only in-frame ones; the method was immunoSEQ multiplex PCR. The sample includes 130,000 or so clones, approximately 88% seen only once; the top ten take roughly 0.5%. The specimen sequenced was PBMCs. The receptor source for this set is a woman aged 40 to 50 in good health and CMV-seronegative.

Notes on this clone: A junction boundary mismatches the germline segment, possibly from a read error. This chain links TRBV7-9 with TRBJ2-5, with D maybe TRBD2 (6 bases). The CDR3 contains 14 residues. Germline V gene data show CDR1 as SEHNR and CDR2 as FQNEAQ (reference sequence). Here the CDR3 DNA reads TGTTCCAGCAGCGGGCGGGACTACCAAGAGACCCAGTACTTC. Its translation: CSSSGRDYQETQYF.

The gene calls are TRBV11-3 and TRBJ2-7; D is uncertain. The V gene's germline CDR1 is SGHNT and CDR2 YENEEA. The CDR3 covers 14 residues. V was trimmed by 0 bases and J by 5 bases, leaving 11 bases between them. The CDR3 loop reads CASSLDLGLDEQYF. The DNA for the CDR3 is TGTGCCAGCAGCTTAGATCTAGGTCTAGACGAGCAGTACTTC.

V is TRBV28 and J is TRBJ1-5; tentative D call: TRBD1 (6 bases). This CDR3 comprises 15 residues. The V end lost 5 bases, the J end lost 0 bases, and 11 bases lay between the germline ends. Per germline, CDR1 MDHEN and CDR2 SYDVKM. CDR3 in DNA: TGTGCCAGCAGTCCCACAGGGTATAGCAATCAGCCCCAGCATTTT. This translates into CASSPTGYSNQPQHF.

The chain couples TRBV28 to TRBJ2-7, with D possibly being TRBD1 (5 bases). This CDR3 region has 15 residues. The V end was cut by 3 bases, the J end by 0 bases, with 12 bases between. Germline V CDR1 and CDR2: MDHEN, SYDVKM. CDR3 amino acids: CASSLVGRSSYEQYF. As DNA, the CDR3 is TGTGCCAGCAGTTTGGTGGGGCGTAGCTCCTACGAGCAGTACTTC.

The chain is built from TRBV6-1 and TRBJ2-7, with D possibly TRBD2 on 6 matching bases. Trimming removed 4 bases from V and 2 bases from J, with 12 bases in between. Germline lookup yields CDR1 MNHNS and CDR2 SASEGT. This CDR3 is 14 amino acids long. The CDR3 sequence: CASSVEWGAYEQYF. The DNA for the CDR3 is TGTGCCAGCAGTGTCGAATGGGGGGCCTACGAGCAGTACTTC.

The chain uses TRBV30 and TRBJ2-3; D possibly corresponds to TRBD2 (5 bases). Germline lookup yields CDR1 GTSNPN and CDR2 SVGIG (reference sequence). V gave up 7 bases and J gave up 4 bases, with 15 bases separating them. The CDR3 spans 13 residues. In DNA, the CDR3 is TGTGCCTTCGCGGTACTAGACTCAGATACGCAGTATTTT. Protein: CAFAVLDSDTQYF.

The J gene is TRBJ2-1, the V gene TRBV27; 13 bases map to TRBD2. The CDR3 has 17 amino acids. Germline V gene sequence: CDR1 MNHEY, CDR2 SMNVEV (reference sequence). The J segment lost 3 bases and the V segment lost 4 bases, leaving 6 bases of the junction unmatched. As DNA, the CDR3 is TGTGCCAGCAGTTCCATACTAGCGGGAGGGAACTACAATGAGCAGTTCTTC. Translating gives CASSSILAGGNYNEQFF.

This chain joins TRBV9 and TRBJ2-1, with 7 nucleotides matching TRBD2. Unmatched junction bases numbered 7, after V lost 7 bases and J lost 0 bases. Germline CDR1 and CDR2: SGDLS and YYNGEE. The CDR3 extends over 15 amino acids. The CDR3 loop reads CASQGGSSSYNEQFF. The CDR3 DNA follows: TGTGCCAGCCAGGGAGGGTCGAGCTCCTACAATGAGCAGTTCTTC.

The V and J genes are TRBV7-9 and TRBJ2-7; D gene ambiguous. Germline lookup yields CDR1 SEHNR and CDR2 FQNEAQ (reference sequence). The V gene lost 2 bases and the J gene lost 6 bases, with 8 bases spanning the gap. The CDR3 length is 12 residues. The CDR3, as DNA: TGTGCCAGCAGCTTATCAGGTCCCGAGCAGTACTTC. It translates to CASSLSGPEQYF.